Listed below are T cell receptor beta chains from one sample, sequenced in a study of blood T cell repertoires in COVID-19. Some clones are missing from TCRdb's copy, which holds only in-frame ones; the method was immunoSEQ multiplex PCR. This sample has 400,000 to 550,000 clones, with 85% to 90% found just once. The sample consisted of peripheral blood. These receptors were obtained from a young woman with acute or convalescent COVID-19. Each CDR3 is given with its conserved first and last residue. Each record gives: V gene, J gene, clone size, CDR3 protein. Size is stated for part of the rows, as once, few or many counts, or as a class when the clone is expanded.

TRBV28,TRBJ2-7,.,CASGPPEGQYF
TRBV28,TRBJ2-7,.,CASRRAGTGTYEQYF
TRBV19,TRBJ2-7,once,CASSRGHRNLQGDYEQYF
TRBV5-1,TRBJ2-5,.,CASSLAPRGGETQYF
TRBV21-1,TRBJ2-3,once,CASSKPPLAGVGNTQYF
TRBV5-5,TRBJ2-1,.,CASSPGVAGGTYNEQFF
TRBV9,TRBJ1-4,few,CASSAGPGELEKLFF
TRBV19,TRBJ1-2,.,CASSMIDTTNYGYTF
TRBV27,TRBJ1-2,.,CASSLRAGTAVGYTF
TRBV23-1,TRBJ1-2,.,CASSQFSGQQIDYGYTF
TRBV19,TRBJ2-1,.,CASSMRPGSGGVFSSYNEQFF
TRBV6-5,TRBJ2-2,.,CASSRTESGELFF
TRBV27,TRBJ2-3,.,CASSYGTGGSDTQYF
TRBV6-5,TRBJ2-7,.,CASSLQGNQYEQYF
TRBV5-8,TRBJ2-5,.,CASRRVGTSGAGAQYF
TRBV10-3,TRBJ1-1,.,CAISVDSLMNTEAFF
TRBV7-3,TRBJ1-1,.,CASSSHRETPAFF
TRBV3-1/TRBV3-2,TRBJ1-4,once,CASGRDRNEKLFF
TRBV5-4,TRBJ2-7,.,CASSKVVRGGGSSYEQYF
TRBV7-9,TRBJ2-1,.,CASSNWTLPYNEQFF
TRBV9,TRBJ1-6,.,CASSLQGWESPLHF
TRBV27,TRBJ2-7,.,CAGSPVAGFSEQYF
TRBV21-1,TRBJ1-5,once,CASSDTDAPRGGRDKQPQHF
TRBV6-2/TRBV6-3,TRBJ2-7,.,CASRPPGQGYEQYF
TRBV15,TRBJ1-2,.,CATSREGQVGYTF
TRBV12-3/TRBV12-4,TRBJ2-2,.,CASSFYRPGELFF
TRBV21-1,TRBJ2-7,.,CASSFPGTSGRYEQYF
TRBV6-1,TRBJ1-5,.,CASSEDRGSGQPQHF
TRBV2,TRBJ2-7,few,CASAAEGRSSYEQYF
TRBV11-2,TRBJ2-5,.,CASSRAMYQETQYF
TRBV10-2,TRBJ2-2,once,CASRAGQGNTGELFF
TRBV6-5,TRBJ1-2,.,CASRKTGTVGYTF
TRBV18,TRBJ2-1,.,CASSPGQISYNEQFF
TRBV7-2,TRBJ2-5,.,CASSFGRGGYRETQYF
TRBV6-6,TRBJ2-1,.,CASSQRQNNEQFF
TRBV11-2,TRBJ2-2,few,CASSLVARTGELFF
TRBV6-1,TRBJ2-7,few,CASRIPGLGEQYF
TRBV5-1,TRBJ2-1,.,CASRPLAGLPIYEQFF
TRBV11-1,TRBJ2-1,.,CASSSGSGALYNEQFF
TRBV6-1,TRBJ2-1,.,CASSDFAPPGNEQFF
TRBV7-8,TRBJ2-1,once,CASSPARVTYNEQFF
TRBV5-1,TRBJ2-3,.,CASSSDYQITDTQYF
TRBV28,TRBJ1-5,.,CASTPGWQPQHF
TRBV5-5,TRBJ1-2,few,CASTPRPGAINYGYTF